This is a list of T cell receptor beta chains from one sample in a study of OX40 agonist ivuxolimab in advanced cancers. Sequencing used immunoSEQ multiplex PCR; TCRdb keeps in-frame clones, though not all of them. In the table there are tens of thousands of clones, approximately 90% of which are singletons. The source was CD4+ or CD8+ T cells sorted from blood, collected in a trial of the OX40 agonist ivuxolimab. These receptors all come from an adult with an advanced solid tumor such as melanoma, head and neck, liver or kidney cancer. CDR3s include the opening cysteine and the closing phenylalanine or tryptophan. Each record gives: CDR3 length, J gene, clone size, V gene, D gene, CDR3 DNA, CDR3 protein. A D gene is named only where the DNA matches it firmly. Some rows have no size entry. The others give once, few or many, or a class for an expanded clone.

17,TRBJ1-1,.,TRBV5-5,.,TGTGCCAGCAGCCGGAGGGGGGGCGCGGCCATGAACACTGAAGCTTTCTTT,CASSRRGGAAMNTEAFF
15,TRBJ2-7,once,TRBV7-9,.,TGTGCCAGCAGCTTAGTCGGGGGGCGCGCCCACGAGCAGTACTTC,CASSLVGGRAHEQYF
15,TRBJ1-5,.,TRBV7-2,.,TGTGCCAGCAGCTTAGGGTTGTATAGCAATCAGCCCCAGCATTTT,CASSLGLYSNQPQHF
16,TRBJ1-1,few,TRBV4-3,.,TGCGCCAGCAGCCCAGGGGTCATCCGGGTGAACACTGAAGCTTTCTTT,CASSPGVIRVNTEAFF
14,TRBJ2-1,.,TRBV15,TRBD2,TGTGCCACCAGCAGAGCCGGGACTAACAATGAGCAGTTCTTC,CATSRAGTNNEQFF
13,TRBJ1-1,.,TRBV18,.,TGTGCCAGCTCACCCCGCCAGGGCGGTGAAGCTTTCTTT,CASSPRQGGEAFF
13,TRBJ2-3,.,TRBV7-6,.,TGTGCCAGCAGCCCAACCCAAAAAGATACGCAGTATTTT,CASSPTQKDTQYF
15,TRBJ1-5,.,TRBV6-5,.,TGTGCCAGCAGTTACCCAACGACAGGCAGTCAGCCCCAGCATTTT,CASSYPTTGSQPQHF
17,TRBJ1-1,.,TRBV5-1,TRBD1,TGCGCCAGCAGCTTCGGGACAGGGAGGTACGGAGACACTGAAGCTTTCTTT,CASSFGTGRYGDTEAFF
14,TRBJ2-5,.,TRBV5-1,.,TGCGCCAGCAGCTTGGGGCGGGCCCCGGAGACCCAGTACTTC,CASSLGRAPETQYF
12,TRBJ2-5,once,TRBV2,.,TGTGCCAGCGTTGGGCCAGAAGAGACCCAGTACTTC,CASVGPEETQYF
11,TRBJ2-1,.,TRBV28,.,TGTGCCAGTCGCGCCTACAATGAGCAGTTCTTC,CASRAYNEQFF
14,TRBJ2-7,.,TRBV11-2,.,TGTGCCAGCAGCTCGTCCGGGGGTCCTAACGAGCAGTACTTC,CASSSSGGPNEQYF
14,TRBJ2-3,.,TRBV7-2,TRBD2,TGTGCCAGCAGCCTTAATCGGGGGGCAGATACGCAGTATTTT,CASSLNRGADTQYF
16,TRBJ2-3,once,TRBV19,TRBD2,TGTGCCAGTAGTGTACAAGCGGGGCTAAGCACAGATACGCAGTATTTT,CASSVQAGLSTDTQYF
15,TRBJ1-6,.,TRBV9,.,TGTGCCAGCAGCCCCCAGAGCTATAATAATTCACCCCTCCACTTT,CASSPQSYNNSPLHF
14,TRBJ2-7,.,TRBV9,TRBD1,TGTGCCAGCAGCCTCTCGGACAGGGAAAACGAGCAGTACTTC,CASSLSDRENEQYF
15,TRBJ2-4,.,TRBV21-1,.,TGTGCCAGCAGCAAAGCGGACAGGGCCAAAAACATTCAGTACTTC,CASSKADRAKNIQYF
18,TRBJ2-3,once,TRBV28,.,TGTGCCAGTACTCTGGGCAAAAGTAAGGCTCCCAAAGCAGATACGCAGTATTTT,CASTLGKSKAPKADTQYF
17,TRBJ2-2,.,TRBV7-3,.,TGTGCCAGCAGCTTAAGACGGCCAGGGGTTGGCACCGGGGAGCTGTTTTTT,CASSLRRPGVGTGELFF
14,TRBJ1-3,.,TRBV9,.,TGTGCCAGCACAAAGGAGAGCTCTGGAAACACCATATATTTT,CASTKESSGNTIYF
16,TRBJ2-1,.,TRBV6-1,TRBD2,TGTGCCAGCAGTGAACGTGGCGGGGGGCGTTACAATGAGCAGTTCTTC,CASSERGGGRYNEQFF
14,TRBJ1-1,.,TRBV7-2,.,TGTGCCAGCAGCTCCTCCGGGGCGCTTAGAGAAGCTTTCTTT,CASSSSGALREAFF
10,TRBJ2-1,.,TRBV5-1,.,TGCGCCAGCAGCTCCAATGAGCAGTTCTTC,CASSSNEQFF
14,TRBJ2-2,.,TRBV7-8,.,TGTGCCAGCCAAGGGACACCGAACACCGGGGAGCTGTTTTTT,CASQGTPNTGELFF
17,TRBJ2-2,.,TRBV19,.,TGTGCCAGTAGTGGGCAGTGGGGGTCATATTCTGCCGGGGAGCTGTTTTTT,CASSGQWGSYSAGELFF
14,TRBJ2-1,.,TRBV18,.,TGTGCCAGCTCCCCCAGCAGAAGTTACAATGAGCAGTTCTTC,CASSPSRSYNEQFF
14,TRBJ2-2,.,TRBV29-1,.,TGCAGCGTGGCCAATCTACTAAACACCGGGGAGCTGTTTTTT,CSVANLLNTGELFF
14,TRBJ1-5,once,TRBV5-1,.,TGCGCCAGCAGCTCGGGACCGACGAATCAGCCCCAGCATTTT,CASSSGPTNQPQHF
15,TRBJ1-2,once,TRBV7-9,.,TGTGCCAGCAGCTTAATCGCCGGGCCGCCTGGAGGCTACACCTTC,CASSLIAGPPGGYTF
13,TRBJ2-7,few,TRBV2,TRBD1,TGTGCCAGCAGGGGGACAGGGACCTACGAGCAGTACTTC,CASRGTGTYEQYF
15,TRBJ2-7,.,TRBV18,TRBD2,TGTGCCAGCTCACCACGAGTTTCGGGAGGATACGAGCAGTACTTC,CASSPRVSGGYEQYF
15,TRBJ2-3,.,TRBV14,TRBD2,TGTGCCAGCAGCCAAGTCGGGGGGTTCACAGATACGCAGTATTTT,CASSQVGGFTDTQYF
14,TRBJ1-5,.,TRBV6-6,.,TGTGCCAGCAGTTACCGATCGGGCAATCAGCCCCAGCATTTT,CASSYRSGNQPQHF
18,TRBJ2-5,.,TRBV18,.,TGTGCCAGCTCACCATTAAGCAGTACCTCTATCAAAAAAGAGACCCAGTACTTC,CASSPLSSTSIKKETQYF